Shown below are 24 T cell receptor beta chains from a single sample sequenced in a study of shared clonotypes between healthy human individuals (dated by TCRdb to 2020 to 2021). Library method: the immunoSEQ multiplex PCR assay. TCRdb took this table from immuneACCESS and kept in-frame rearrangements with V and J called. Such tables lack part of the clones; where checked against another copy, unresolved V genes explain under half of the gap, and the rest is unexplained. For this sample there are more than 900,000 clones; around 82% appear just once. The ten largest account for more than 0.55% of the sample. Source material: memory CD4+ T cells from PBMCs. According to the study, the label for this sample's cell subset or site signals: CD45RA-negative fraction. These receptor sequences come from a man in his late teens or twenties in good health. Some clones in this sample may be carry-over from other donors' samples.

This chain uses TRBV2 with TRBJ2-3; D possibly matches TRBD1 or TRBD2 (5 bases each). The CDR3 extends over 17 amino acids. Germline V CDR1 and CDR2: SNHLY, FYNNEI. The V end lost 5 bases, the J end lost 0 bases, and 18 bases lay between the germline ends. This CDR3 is CASSPGRSPTSTDTQYF. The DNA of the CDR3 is TGTGCCAGCAGTCCGGGACGCTCTCCTACTAGCACAGATACGCAGTATTTT.

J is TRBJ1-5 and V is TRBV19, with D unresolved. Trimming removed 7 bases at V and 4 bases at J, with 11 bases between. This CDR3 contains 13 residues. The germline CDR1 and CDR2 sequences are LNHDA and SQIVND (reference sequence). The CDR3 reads CASTRDGNQPQHF. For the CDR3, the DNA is TGTGCCAGTACCCGTGACGGGAATCAGCCCCAGCATTTT.

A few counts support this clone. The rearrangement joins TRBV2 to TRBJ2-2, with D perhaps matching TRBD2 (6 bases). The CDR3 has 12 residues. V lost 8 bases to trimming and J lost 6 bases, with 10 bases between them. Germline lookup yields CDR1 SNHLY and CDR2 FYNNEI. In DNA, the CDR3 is TGTGCCAGCGGAGGGGTAGCCGGGGAGCTGTTTTTT. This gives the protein CASGGVAGELFF.

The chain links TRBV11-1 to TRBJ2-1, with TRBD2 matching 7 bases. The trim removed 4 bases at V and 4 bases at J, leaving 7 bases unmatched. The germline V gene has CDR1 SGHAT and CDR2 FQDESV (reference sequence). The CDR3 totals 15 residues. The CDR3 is CASSYSGTIYNEQFF. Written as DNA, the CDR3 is TGTGCCAGCAGCTATTCCGGGACTATTTACAATGAGCAGTTCTTC. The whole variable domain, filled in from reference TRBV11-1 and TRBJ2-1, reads EAEVAQSPRYKITEKSQAVAFWCDPISGHATLYWYRQILGQGPELLVQFQDESVVDDSQLPKDRFSAERLKGVDSTLKIQPAELGDSAMYLCASSYSGTIYNEQFFGPGTRLTVL.

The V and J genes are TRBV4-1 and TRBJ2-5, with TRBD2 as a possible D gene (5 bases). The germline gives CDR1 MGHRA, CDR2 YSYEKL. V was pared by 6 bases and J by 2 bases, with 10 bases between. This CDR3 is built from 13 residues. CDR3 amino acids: CASSRTEQETQYF. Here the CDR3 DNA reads TGCGCCAGCAGTCGGACTGAGCAAGAGACCCAGTACTTC.

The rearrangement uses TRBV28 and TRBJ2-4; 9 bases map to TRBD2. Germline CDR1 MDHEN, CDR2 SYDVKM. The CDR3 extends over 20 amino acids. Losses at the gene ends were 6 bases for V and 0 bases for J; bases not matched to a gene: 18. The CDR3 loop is CASSPAWVASGDLAKNIQYF. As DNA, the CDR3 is TGTGCCAGCAGCCCCGCATGGGTGGCTAGCGGGGACCTAGCCAAAAACATTCAGTACTTC.

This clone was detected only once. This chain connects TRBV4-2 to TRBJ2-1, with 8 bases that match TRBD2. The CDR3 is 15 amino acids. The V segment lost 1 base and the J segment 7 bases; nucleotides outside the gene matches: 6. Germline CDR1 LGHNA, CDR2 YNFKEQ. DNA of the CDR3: TGTGCCAGCAGCCAAGGAGGGACTAGTGGGAATGAGCAGTTCTTC. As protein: CASSQGGTSGNEQFF.

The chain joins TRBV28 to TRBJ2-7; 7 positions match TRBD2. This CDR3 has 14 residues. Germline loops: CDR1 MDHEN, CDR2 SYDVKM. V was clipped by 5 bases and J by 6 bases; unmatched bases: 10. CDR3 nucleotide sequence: TGTGCCAGCAGTCTCGGGGGGAGTCGATCCGAGCAGTACTTC. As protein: CASSLGGSRSEQYF.

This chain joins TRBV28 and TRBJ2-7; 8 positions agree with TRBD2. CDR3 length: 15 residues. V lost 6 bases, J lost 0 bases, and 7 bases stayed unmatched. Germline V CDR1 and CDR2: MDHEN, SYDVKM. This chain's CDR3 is CASRSYGTSSYEQYF. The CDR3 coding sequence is TGTGCCAGCAGGTCCTACGGGACTAGCTCCTACGAGCAGTACTTC.

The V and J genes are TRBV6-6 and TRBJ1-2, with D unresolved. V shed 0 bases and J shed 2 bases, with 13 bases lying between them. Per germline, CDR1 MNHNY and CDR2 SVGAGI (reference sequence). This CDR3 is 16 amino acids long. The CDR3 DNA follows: TGTGCCAGCAGTTACTCTAGGGTTGGTCAGAACTATGGCTACACCTTC. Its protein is CASSYSRVGQNYGYTF.

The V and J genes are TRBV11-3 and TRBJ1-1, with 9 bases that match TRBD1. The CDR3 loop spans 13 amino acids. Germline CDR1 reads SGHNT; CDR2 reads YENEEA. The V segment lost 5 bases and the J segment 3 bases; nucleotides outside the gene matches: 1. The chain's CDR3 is CASSRQGDTEAFF. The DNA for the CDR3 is TGTGCCAGCAGCCGACAGGGGGACACTGAAGCTTTCTTT.

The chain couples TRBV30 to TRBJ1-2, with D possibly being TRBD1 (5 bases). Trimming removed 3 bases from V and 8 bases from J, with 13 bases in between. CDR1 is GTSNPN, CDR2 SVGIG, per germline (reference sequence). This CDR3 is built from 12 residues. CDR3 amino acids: CAWSPPQGGYTF. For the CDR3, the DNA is TGTGCCTGGAGCCCCCCCCAGGGCGGCTACACCTTC.

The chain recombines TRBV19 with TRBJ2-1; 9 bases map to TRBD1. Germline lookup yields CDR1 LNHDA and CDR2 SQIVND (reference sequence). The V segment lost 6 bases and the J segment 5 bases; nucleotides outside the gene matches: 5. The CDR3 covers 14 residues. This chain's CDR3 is CASRGQGPDNEQFF. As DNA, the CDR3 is TGTGCCAGTAGGGGACAGGGTCCAGACAATGAGCAGTTCTTC.

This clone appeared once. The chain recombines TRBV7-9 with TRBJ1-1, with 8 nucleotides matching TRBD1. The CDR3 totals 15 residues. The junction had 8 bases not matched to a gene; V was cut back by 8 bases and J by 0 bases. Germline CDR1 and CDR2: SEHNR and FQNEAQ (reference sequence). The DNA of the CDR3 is TGTGCCAGCGGAAACAGGGGGGAGATGAACACTGAAGCTTTCTTT. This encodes CASGNRGEMNTEAFF.

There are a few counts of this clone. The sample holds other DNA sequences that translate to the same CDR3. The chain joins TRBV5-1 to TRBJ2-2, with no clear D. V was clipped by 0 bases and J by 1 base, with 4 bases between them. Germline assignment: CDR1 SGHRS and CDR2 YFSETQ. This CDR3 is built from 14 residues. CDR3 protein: CASSLGLNTGELFF. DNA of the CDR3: TGCGCCAGCAGCTTGGGACTGAACACCGGGGAGCTGTTTTTT.

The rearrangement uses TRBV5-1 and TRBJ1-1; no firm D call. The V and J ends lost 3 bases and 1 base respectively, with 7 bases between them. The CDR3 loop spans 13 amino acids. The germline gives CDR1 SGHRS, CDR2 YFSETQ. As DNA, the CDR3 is TGCGCCAGCAGCTCGACTTCGAACACTGAAGCTTTCTTT. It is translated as CASSSTSNTEAFF.

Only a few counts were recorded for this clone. The CDR3 DNA reads as TGTGCCACTTCTCGCGACTATGGCTACACCTTC. The encoded protein is CATSRDYGYTF. This chain uses TRBV10-3 with TRBJ1-2; D is uncertain. CDR3 length: 11 amino acids. CDR1 ENHRY and CDR2 SYGVKD come from the germline V gene. The ends were cut back, 10 bases at V and 3 bases at J, with 9 bases in the middle.

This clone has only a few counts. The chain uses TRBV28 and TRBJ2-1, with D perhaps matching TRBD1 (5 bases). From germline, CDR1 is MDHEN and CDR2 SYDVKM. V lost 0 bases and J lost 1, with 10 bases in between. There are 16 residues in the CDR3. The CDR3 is CASSLWGQESYNEQFF. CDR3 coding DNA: TGTGCCAGCAGTTTATGGGGGCAAGAGTCCTACAATGAGCAGTTCTTC.

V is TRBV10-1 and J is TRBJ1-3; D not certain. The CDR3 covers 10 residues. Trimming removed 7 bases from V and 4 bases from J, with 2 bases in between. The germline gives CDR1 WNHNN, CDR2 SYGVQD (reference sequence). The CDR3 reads CASKGNTIYF. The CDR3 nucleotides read TGCGCCAGCAAGGGAAACACCATATATTTT.

CDR3 nucleotides: TGTGCCACCAGCAGCCTCGAGGGGAGCGGTGGCTACACCTTC. Its protein is CATSSLEGSGGYTF. The chain is built from TRBV15 and TRBJ1-2; D perhaps matches TRBD1 (5 bases). CDR3 length: 14 amino acids. Trimming cost V 3 bases and J 7 bases, with 15 bases left between them. From germline, CDR1 is LNHNV and CDR2 YYDKDF (reference sequence).

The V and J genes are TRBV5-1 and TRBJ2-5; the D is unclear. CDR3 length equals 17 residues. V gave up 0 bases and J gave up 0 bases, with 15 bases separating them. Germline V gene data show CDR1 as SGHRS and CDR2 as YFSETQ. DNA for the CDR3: TGCGCCAGCAGCTTGGCCGTCGCCTACCAGTACCAAGAGACCCAGTACTTC. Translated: CASSLAVAYQYQETQYF. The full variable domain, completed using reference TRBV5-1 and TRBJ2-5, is KAGVTQTPRYLIKTRGQQVTLSCSPISGHRSVSWYQQTPGQGLQFLFEYFSETQRNKGNFPGRFSGRQFSNSRSEMNVSTLELGDSALYLCASSLAVAYQYQETQYFGPGTRLLVL.

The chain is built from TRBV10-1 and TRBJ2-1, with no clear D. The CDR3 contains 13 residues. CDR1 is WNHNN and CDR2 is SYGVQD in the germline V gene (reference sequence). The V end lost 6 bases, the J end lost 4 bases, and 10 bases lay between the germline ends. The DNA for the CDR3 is TGCGCCAGCAGGAAGGACGGGTACAATGAGCAGTTCTTC. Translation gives CASRKDGYNEQFF.

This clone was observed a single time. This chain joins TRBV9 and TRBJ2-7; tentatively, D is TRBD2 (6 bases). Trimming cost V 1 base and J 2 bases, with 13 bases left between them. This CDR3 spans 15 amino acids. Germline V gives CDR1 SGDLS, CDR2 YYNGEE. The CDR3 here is CASSVSRGGAYEQYF. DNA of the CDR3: TGTGCCAGCAGCGTATCGCGGGGCGGAGCCTACGAGCAGTACTTC.

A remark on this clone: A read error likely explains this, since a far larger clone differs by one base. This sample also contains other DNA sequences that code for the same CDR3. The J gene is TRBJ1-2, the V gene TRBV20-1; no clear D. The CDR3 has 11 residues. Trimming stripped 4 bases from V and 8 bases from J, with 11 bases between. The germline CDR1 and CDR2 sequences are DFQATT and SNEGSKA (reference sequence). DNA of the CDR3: TGCAGTGCTATCGTAGAATACGGCTACACCTTC. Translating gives CSAIVEYGYTF.